This T cell receptor (beta chain) is drawn from a study of shared clonotypes between healthy human individuals. Study summary: Three plates each covered CD4 naive and memory; CD8 naive two, CD8 memory one.

Terminally differentiated effector memory CD45RA+ cells were excluded from the naive CD8 cells, which were CD45RO-negative and positively selected for CCR7. The method was immunoSEQ multiplex PCR; TCRdb's version includes in-frame clones alone and lacks a portion of them. The sample includes about 2 million clones, about 95% seen only once; the top ten take under 1.5%. This TCR came from a man in his late teens or twenties in good health. The material sequenced was naive CD8+ T cells sorted from blood.

CDR3 protein: CASSQEDIGNQPQHF. In nucleotides, the CDR3 is TGCGCCAGCAGCCAAGAGGACATTGGCAATCAGCCCCAGCATTTT. V is TRBV4-1 and J is TRBJ1-5; the D gene is possibly TRBD1 (5 bases). Per germline, CDR1 MGHRA and CDR2 YSYEKL. Between the trimmed V and J ends, which lost 0 bases and 2 bases, there was a span of 8 bases. This CDR3 region has 15 residues.